The rows below give T cell receptor beta chains drawn from one sample of a study of blood T cell repertoires in COVID-19. Clones were sequenced by immunoSEQ multiplex PCR, and TCRdb holds only the in-frame ones, with some missing. Of around 460,000 clones in the sample, 70% to 90% were seen once. Sample: peripheral blood. The receptors derive from a man between 18 and 29 years old with COVID-19, enrolled during active disease. Both conserved end residues are part of each CDR3. Clone size is shown for a subset of rows, as once, few, many or a class of expanded clone.

size,V,CDR3
NA,TRBV5-5,CASSLPRSSYNSPLHF
NA,TRBV7-3,CASSLRTSGKHGYQETQYF
NA,TRBV5-1,CASSSEGEETQYF
once,TRBV7-9,CASSAGLAGMSSYEQYF
NA,TRBV30,CAWSVGLEANVLTF
NA,TRBV7-9,CASSSGGPGTDSREQYF
once,TRBV2,CASRGDAGSTDTQYF
NA,TRBV7-9,CASSMGQGASDTQYF
NA,TRBV6-4,CASSDPPGQGYEQYF
NA,TRBV7-8,CASSLWSGRADSRKVFF
few,TRBV5-3,CARSLAPGLRVPQYF
few,TRBV19,CASSIGGSEAFF
NA,TRBV24-1,CATSDSTGNTEAFF
NA,TRBV6-8,CATPRSGGAYEQYF
NA,TRBV7-9,CASSLVVGALTGELFF
NA,TRBV13,CASSAGTVGNTIYF
NA,TRBV6-6,CASGGGNQPQHF
NA,TRBV4-2,CASSQGRLAGGRGELFF
NA,TRBV10-2,CASSGYRDSSYNEQFF
NA,TRBV5-1,CASSRLDTQRETQYF
NA,TRBV5-4,CASSLGGLGEQYF
NA,TRBV4-2,CASSQDESSGVWEQYF
NA,TRBV29-1,CSVEALQGYYNEQFF
once,TRBV19,CASSIQGKETQYF
NA,TRBV5-4,CASSAPTGYYGYTF
once,TRBV14,CASSHTMRGRGFYNEQFF
NA,TRBV7-9,CASNDRGTTPTDTQYF
NA,TRBV14,CASSRRGEIQETQYF
NA,TRBV4-1,CASSQVSLGYNEQFF
NA,TRBV13,CASSRQGGGELFF
NA,TRBV19,CASSIVLAGGYNEQFF
once,TRBV18,CASSPPTDRGLRQYF
NA,TRBV7-9,CASSFAGGGVELFF